The present entry profiles one T cell receptor beta chain with its context. Generated by immunoSEQ multiplex PCR, the TCRdb table keeps only in-frame clones and is missing some. The sample includes over 450,000 clones, about 88% seen only once; the top ten take 1.7%. As for treatment: some 20 received Ad26.COV2.S at low or high dose, single or two shots; 5 received placebo; per-sample allocation not given. The study sampled participants on day 63 after the first vaccine or placebo injection. This entry is derived from a study of Ad26.COV2.S vaccination and SARS-CoV-2 variants. This CDR3 region has 15 residues. The V end lost 1 base, the J end lost 4 bases, and 13 bases lay between the germline ends. From germline, CDR1 is SGHVS and CDR2 FNYEAQ.

The V call is TRBV7-6, the J call TRBJ1-2; D gene ambiguous. The specimen comprised peripheral blood, sampled in a trial of Ad26.COV2.S vaccine versus placebo. The sequence derives from a person aged 18-60 years who received the Ad26.COV2.S COVID-19 vaccine or a placebo. In DNA, the CDR3 is TGTGCCAGCAGCTTAGGGTCAGGACTTTCCTATGGCTACACCTTC. Amino acid sequence: CASSLGSGLSYGYTF.